This T cell receptor beta chain derives from a study of cytomegalovirus exposure and HLA in healthy donors. Whole-study findings and limits: Most likely, a cluster of highly shared sequence variants arose as a sequencing artifact.

It was with 60 Vbeta and 13 Jbeta primers that the PCR ran. Sequencing was performed with immunoSEQ multiplex PCR; in TCRdb, only in-frame clones are kept and a portion is missing. This table has fewer than 200,000 clones, approximately 77% appearing once. About this clone: What it binds is unknown.

The junction had 10 bases not matched to a gene; V was cut back by 4 bases and J by 8 bases. The CDR3 loop spans 16 amino acids. The germline CDR1 and CDR2 sequences are SGHRS and YFSETQ. The TCR comes from a man aged 35 to 55 in good health and CMV-seropositive. Sequencing was done on a sample of PBMCs. The chain recombines TRBV5-1 with TRBJ2-1; TRBD2 matches 12 bases. The DNA of the CDR3 is TGCGCCAGCAGCCCTCCGGGACTAGCGGGTATATATGAGCAGTTCTTC. It yields the protein CASSPPGLAGIYEQFF.